This TCR beta chain comes out of a study of memory CD4+ T cells and cytomegalovirus serostatus. Overall study: This sample comes from healthy Belgian adults, under 10 CMV seropositive, approximately 24 seronegative.

Study-wide points: Each of around 69 CMV-associated TCRbeta sequences occurred in one to five individuals.

Assay: immunoSEQ multiplex PCR; the TCRdb copy retains only in-frame clones and omits some. The repertoire includes approximately 63,000 clones, roughly 75% of them detected once, and 0.53% sits in the top ten. This clone was detected once. Its cognate antigen is unknown. CDR1 and CDR2 (germline): MGHDK, SYGVNS. This CDR3 region has 13 residues. Trimming stripped 2 bases from V and 8 bases from J, with 12 bases between. Single viable CD3+CD4+CD8-CD45RO+ cells were sorted as the memory CD4+ T cells. Positive selection with CD4 microbeads enriched total CD4+ T cells. The rearrangement joins TRBV25-1 to TRBJ1-2; D not certain. The receptor's source is an adult in good health and CMV-seronegative. Some clones in this sample may be carry-over from other donors' samples. The sequenced sample was memory CD4+ T cells from blood. The CDR3 DNA sequence: TGTGCCAGCAGTGAACCTACCAGACGCGGCTACACCTTC. Protein product: CASSEPTRRGYTF.